Presented here are 16 T cell receptor beta chains from one specimen sequenced in a study of T cell repertoires in cytomegalovirus infection (dated by TCRdb to between 2018 and 2021). TCRdb lists the instrument as Illumina HiSeq 1500. Using fastp at Q25 and MiXCR, TCRdb reprocessed the public reads and kept productive beta chains. Each entry is one CDR3 protein sequence, shown with its most common DNA and genes. The sample includes some 700,000 distinct CDR3 sequences, with 35% observed a single time. More than 2.5% of the sample comes from the top ten. What was sequenced was PBMCs. Source of these receptors: a human donor in good health (CMV status not recorded). Some clones in this sample may be carry-over from other donors' samples.

The genes are TRBV6-1 and TRBJ1-1, with D perhaps matching TRBD1 (6 bases). The CDR3 sequence is 13 residues long. CDR1 MNHNS and CDR2 SASEGT come from the germline V gene. Trimming removed 3 bases at V and 12 bases at J, with 17 bases between. CDR3 region: CASSERHPGASFF. CDR3 nucleotide sequence: TGTGCCAGCAGTGAGCGGCATCCGGGGGCATCTTTCTTT.

This clonotype was counted between two and nine times. The chain recombines TRBV5-5 with TRBJ1-5; D ambiguous. CDR1 is SGHKS, CDR2 YYEKEE, per germline (reference sequence). Trimming took 1 base from V and 2 from J, leaving 10 bases between them. The CDR3 contains 15 residues. The CDR3 sequence is CASSLRGIGNQPQHF. DNA of the CDR3: TGTGCCAGCAGCTTGCGGGGAATCGGCAATCAGCCCCAGCATTTT.

This clonotype has a handful of counts. This chain uses TRBV6-5 with TRBJ1-2; the match to TRBD1 covers 7 bases. Germline assignment: CDR1 MNHEY and CDR2 SVGAGI. There are 15 residues in the CDR3. J lost 5 bases, V lost 6 bases, and 12 bases had no gene match. The CDR3 DNA is TGTGCCAGCAGCCTTCCGGGACAGACGATTTATGGCTACACCTTC. Residues: CASSLPGQTIYGYTF.

The rearrangement links TRBV18 to TRBJ2-4; D perhaps matches TRBD2 (5 bases). The germline V gene encodes CDR1 KGHSH and CDR2 LQKENI. The germline V and J ends were trimmed by 0 bases and 7 bases, with 13 bases remaining between them. The CDR3 is made up of 15 amino acids. The chain's CDR3 is CASSPPDWAVNIQYF. The CDR3 coding sequence is TGTGCCAGCTCACCACCGGACTGGGCGGTTAACATTCAGTACTTC.

The J gene is TRBJ2-3, the V gene TRBV20-1; 9 bases are a match to TRBD1. The CDR3 length is 19 residues. After removal of 2 bases from V and 0 bases from J, the junction contained 15 bases not matched to a gene. The V gene's germline CDR1 is DFQATT and CDR2 SNEGSKA (reference sequence). The CDR3 sequence: CSARNTDRGKGRSTDTQYF. In nucleotides, the CDR3 is TGCAGTGCTAGAAACACGGACAGGGGAAAGGGTAGGAGCACAGATACGCAGTATTTT.

Concerning this clonotype: One end of the junction is discordant with germline, which a read error may explain. The chain is built from TRBV20-1 and TRBJ2-7, with TRBD1 matching 12 bases. Per the germline V gene, CDR1 is DFQATT and CDR2 is SNEGSKA (reference sequence). CDR3 length equals 13 residues. This CDR3 reads CSASGTGGYEHYF. Written as DNA, the CDR3 is TGCAGTGCTTCCGGGACAGGGGGCTACGAGCATTACTTC.

This clonotype has at least ten counts. The V call is TRBV12-3 or TRBV12-4, the J call TRBJ1-1, with TRBD1 matching 7 bases. The trim removed 2 bases at V and 3 bases at J, leaving 6 bases unmatched. The CDR3 length is 15 residues. CDR3 loop: CASSLRGRGDTEAFF. DNA for the CDR3: TGTGCCAGCAGTTTAAGGGGGCGCGGGGACACTGAAGCTTTCTTT.

The CDR3 DNA reads as TGTGCCAGCAGTTTAGAAGGACAGGGGAACACTGAAGCTTTCTTT. This gives the protein CASSLEGQGNTEAFF. V usage is TRBV12-3 or TRBV12-4 and J usage is TRBJ1-1; the match to TRBD1 covers 8 bases. This CDR3 has 15 residues. The ends lost 1 base at V and 1 base at J; junction bases unmatched: 2.

This clonotype came up many times. The chain carries TRBV7-8 and TRBJ1-5; TRBD1 agrees at 9 bases. CDR1 and CDR2 from the germline V gene are SGHVS and FQNEAQ. V lost 4 bases and J lost 7; bases outside the gene matches: 8. This CDR3 has 15 residues. As DNA, the CDR3 is TGTGCCAGCAGCTCGGACAGGGGAGCGAGGCAGCCCCAGCATTTT. Residues: CASSSDRGARQPQHF.

The chain links TRBV7-9 to TRBJ2-3, with D maybe TRBD2 (5 bases). This CDR3 region has 11 residues. Trimming cost V 5 bases and J 11 bases, with 11 bases left between them. Germline assignment: CDR1 SEHNR and CDR2 FQNEAQ (reference sequence). CDR3 amino acids: CASSPEGLQYF. In DNA, the CDR3 is TGTGCCAGCAGCCCGGAAGGACTGCAGTATTTT.

CDR3 sequence: CSVFAGTSGITDTQYF. For the CDR3, the DNA is TGCAGCGTTTTCGCCGGGACTAGCGGGATCACAGATACGCAGTATTTT. The chain joins TRBV29-1 to TRBJ2-3; 13 bases align to TRBD2. Germline-derived CDR1 and CDR2 are SQVTM and ANQGSEA. The CDR3 has 16 amino acids. After removal of 5 bases from V and 2 bases from J, the junction contained 7 bases not matched to a gene.

The chain couples TRBV28 to TRBJ1-4; the D gene is possibly TRBD1 (5 bases). This CDR3 has 19 amino acids. Trimming left V 4 bases short and J 0 bases short, with 21 bases between. Germline assignment: CDR1 MDHEN and CDR2 SYDVKM. CDR3 bases: TGTGCCAGCAGTTCTGGGACCGACCATTCCCGGGCAACTAATGAAAAACTGTTTTTT. As protein: CASSSGTDHSRATNEKLFF.

The chain carries TRBV5-5 and TRBJ2-3; the D is unclear. V lost 4 bases, J lost 5 bases, and 20 bases lay in between. The germline V gene encodes CDR1 SGHKS and CDR2 YYEKEE (reference sequence). The CDR3 consists of 16 residues. CDR3 protein: CASSPPLGPILDTQYF. The CDR3 coding sequence is TGTGCCAGCAGCCCACCATTAGGACCGATCCTAGATACGCAGTATTTT.

This clonotype was picked up a small number of times. This rearrangement joins TRBV12-3 or TRBV12-4 to TRBJ1-6, with TRBD1 matching over 10 bases. This CDR3 region has 17 residues. The trim removed 7 bases at V and 8 bases at J, leaving 14 bases unmatched. Written as DNA, the CDR3 is TGTGCCAGCACCAACCCAACCGGGACAGGGGATCATTCACCCCTCCACTTT. Encoded protein: CASTNPTGTGDHSPLHF.

The chain employs TRBV12-3 or TRBV12-4 and TRBJ2-1; 11 nucleotides agree with TRBD2. There are 13 residues in the CDR3. Trimming removed 5 bases from V and 9 bases from J; junction bases left unmatched: 3. CDR3 residues: CASSQGLAVEQFF. The CDR3 DNA follows: TGTGCCAGCAGTCAGGGACTAGCGGTTGAGCAGTTCTTC.

Details on this clonotype: This may stem from a read error, because a much larger clone lies one nucleotide away. V is TRBV7-8 and J is TRBJ1-1; D not certain. V lost 5 bases to trimming and J lost 4 bases, with 11 bases between them. This CDR3 is built from 13 residues. Germline-derived CDR1 and CDR2 are SGHVS and FQNEAQ. The CDR3 DNA reads TGTGCCAGCAGCCTAACAGCGCCCACTGAAGCTTTCTTT. It translates to CASSLTAPTEAFF.